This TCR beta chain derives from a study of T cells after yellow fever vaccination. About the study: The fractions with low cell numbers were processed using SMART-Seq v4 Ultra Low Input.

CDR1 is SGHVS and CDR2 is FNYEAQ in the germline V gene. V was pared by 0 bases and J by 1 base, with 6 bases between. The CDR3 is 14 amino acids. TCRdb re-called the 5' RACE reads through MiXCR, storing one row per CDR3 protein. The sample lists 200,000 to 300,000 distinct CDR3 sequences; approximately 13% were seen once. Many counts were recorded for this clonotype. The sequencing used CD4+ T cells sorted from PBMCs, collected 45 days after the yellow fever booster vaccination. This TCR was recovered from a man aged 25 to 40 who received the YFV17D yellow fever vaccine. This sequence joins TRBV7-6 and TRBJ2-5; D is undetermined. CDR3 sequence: CASSLASGQETQYF. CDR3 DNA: TGTGCCAGCAGCTTAGCTTCGGGCCAAGAGACCCAGTACTTC.